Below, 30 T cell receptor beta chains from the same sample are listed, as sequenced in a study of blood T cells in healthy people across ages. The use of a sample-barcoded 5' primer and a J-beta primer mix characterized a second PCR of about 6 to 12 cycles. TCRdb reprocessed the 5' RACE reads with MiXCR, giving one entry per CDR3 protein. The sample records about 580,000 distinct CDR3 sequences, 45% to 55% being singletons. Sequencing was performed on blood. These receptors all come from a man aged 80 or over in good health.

The CDR3 DNA reads TGCAGCGGCGGACAGGGCGACACTGAAGCTTTCTTT. This codes for CSGGQGDTEAFF. The rearrangement joins TRBV29-1 to TRBJ1-1; 8 bases agree with TRBD1. The V segment lost 7 bases and the J segment 3 bases; nucleotides outside the gene matches: 4. This CDR3 contains 12 residues. The germline V gene encodes CDR1 SQVTM and CDR2 ANQGSEA.

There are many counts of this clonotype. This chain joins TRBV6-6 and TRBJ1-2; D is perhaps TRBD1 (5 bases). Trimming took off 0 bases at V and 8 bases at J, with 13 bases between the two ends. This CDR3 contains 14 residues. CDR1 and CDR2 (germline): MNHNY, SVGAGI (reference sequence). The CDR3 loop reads CASSYSTGRYGYTF. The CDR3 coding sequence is TGTGCCAGCAGTTACTCTACAGGTCGGTACGGCTACACCTTC.

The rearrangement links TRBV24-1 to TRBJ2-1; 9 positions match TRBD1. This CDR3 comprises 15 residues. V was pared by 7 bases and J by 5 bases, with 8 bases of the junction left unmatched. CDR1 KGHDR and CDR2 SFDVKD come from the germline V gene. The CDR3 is CATRDRGAENNEQFF. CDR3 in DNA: TGTGCCACCAGAGACAGGGGGGCGGAAAACAATGAGCAGTTCTTC.

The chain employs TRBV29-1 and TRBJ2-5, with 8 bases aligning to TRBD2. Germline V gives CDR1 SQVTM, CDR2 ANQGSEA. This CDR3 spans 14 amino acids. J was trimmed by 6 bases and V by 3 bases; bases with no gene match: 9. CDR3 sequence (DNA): TGCAGCGTTGATGAACTAAGCGGGAGCCAGACCCAGTACTTC. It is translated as CSVDELSGSQTQYF. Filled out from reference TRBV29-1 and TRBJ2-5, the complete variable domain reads SAVISQKPSRDICQRGTSLTIQCQVDSQVTMMFWYRQQPGQSLTLIATANQGSEATYESGFVIDKFPISRPNLTFSTLTVSNMSPEDSSIYLCSVDELSGSQTQYFGPGTRLLVL.

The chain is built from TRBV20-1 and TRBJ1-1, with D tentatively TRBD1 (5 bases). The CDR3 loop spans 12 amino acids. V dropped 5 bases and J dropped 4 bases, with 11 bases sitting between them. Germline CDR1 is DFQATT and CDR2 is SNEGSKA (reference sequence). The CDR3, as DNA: TGCAGTGCTGGGGCGGGGGGCACTGAAGCTTTCTTT. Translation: CSAGAGGTEAFF.

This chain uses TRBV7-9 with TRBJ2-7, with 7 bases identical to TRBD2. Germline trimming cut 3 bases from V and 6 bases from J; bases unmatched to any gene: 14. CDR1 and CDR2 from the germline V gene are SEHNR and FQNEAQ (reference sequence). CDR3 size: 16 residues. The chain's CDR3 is CASSFGTTAIEGEQYF. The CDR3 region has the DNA TGTGCCAGCAGCTTTGGGACTACGGCCATAGAAGGCGAGCAGTACTTC.

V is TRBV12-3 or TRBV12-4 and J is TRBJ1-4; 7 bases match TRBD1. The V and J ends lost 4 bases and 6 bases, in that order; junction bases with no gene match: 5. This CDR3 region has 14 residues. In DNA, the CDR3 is TGTGCCAGCAGTTCGAGCCAGGGGGATGAAAAACTGTTTTTT. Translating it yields CASSSSQGDEKLFF.

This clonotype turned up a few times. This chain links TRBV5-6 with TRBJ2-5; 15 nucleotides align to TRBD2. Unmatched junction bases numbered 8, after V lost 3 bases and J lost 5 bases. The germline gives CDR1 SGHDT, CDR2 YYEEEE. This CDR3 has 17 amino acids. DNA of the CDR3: TGTGCCAGCAGCTACGGACTAGCGGGGGGGCGGTGGGAGACCCAGTACTTC. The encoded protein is CASSYGLAGGRWETQYF.

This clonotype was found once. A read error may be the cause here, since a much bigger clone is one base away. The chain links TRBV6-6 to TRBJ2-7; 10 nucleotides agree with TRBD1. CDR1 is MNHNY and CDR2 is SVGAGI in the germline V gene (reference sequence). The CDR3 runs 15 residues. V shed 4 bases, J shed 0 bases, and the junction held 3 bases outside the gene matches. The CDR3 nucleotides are TGTGCCAGCAGTTGGGGACAGGGGAGCTCCTACGAGCAGTACTTC. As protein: CASSWGQGSSYEQYF.

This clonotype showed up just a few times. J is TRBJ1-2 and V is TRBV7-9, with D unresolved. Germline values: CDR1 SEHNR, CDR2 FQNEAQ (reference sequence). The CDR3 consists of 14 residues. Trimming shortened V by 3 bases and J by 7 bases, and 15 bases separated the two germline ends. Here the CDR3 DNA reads TGTGCCAGCAGCTTCCCACCAGAGTTGGTTGGCTACACCTTC. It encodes CASSFPPELVGYTF. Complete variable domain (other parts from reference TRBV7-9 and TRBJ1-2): DTGVSQNPRHKITKRGQNVTFRCDPISEHNRLYWYRQTLGQGPEFLTYFQNEAQLEKSRLLSDRFSAERPKGSFSTLEIQRTEQGDSAMYLCASSFPPELVGYTFGSGTRLTVV.

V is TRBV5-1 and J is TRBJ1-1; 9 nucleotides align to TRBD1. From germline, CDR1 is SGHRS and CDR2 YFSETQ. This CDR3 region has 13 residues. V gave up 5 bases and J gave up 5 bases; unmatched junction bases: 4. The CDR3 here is CASSHDRGTEAFF. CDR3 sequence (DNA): TGCGCCAGCAGTCATGACAGGGGGACTGAAGCTTTCTTT.

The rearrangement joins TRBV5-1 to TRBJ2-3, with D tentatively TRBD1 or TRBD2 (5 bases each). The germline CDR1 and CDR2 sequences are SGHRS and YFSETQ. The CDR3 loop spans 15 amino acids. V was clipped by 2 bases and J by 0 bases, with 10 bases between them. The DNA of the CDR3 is TGCGCCAGCAGCTTCCGGGACGGTAGCACAGATACGCAGTATTTT. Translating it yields CASSFRDGSTDTQYF.

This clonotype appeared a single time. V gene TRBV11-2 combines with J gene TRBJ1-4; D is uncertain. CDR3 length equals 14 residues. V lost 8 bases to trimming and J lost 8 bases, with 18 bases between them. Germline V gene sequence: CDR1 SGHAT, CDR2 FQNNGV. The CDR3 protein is CASRHPEKWEKLFF. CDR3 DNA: TGTGCCAGCCGACACCCTGAGAAGTGGGAAAAACTGTTTTTT.

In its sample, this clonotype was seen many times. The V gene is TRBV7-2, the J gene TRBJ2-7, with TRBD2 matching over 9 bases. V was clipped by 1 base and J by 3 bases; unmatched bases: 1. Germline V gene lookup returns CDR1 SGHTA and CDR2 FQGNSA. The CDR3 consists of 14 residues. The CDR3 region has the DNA TGTGCCAGCAGCTTAGGACTAGCGGTCTACGAGCAGTACTTC. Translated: CASSLGLAVYEQYF.

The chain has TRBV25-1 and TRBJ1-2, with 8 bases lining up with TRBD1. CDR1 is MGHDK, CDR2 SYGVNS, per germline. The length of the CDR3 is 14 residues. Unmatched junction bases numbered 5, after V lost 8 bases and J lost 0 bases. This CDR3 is CASFGQGANYGYTF. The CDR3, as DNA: TGTGCCAGCTTCGGACAGGGAGCTAACTATGGCTACACCTTC.

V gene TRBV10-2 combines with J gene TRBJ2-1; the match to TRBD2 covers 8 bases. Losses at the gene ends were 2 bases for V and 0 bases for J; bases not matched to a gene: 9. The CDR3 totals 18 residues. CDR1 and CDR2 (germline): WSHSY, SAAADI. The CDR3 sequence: CASSEQRVSGSSYNEQFF. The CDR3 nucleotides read TGCGCCAGCAGTGAGCAGCGGGTCAGCGGGAGCTCCTACAATGAGCAGTTCTTC.

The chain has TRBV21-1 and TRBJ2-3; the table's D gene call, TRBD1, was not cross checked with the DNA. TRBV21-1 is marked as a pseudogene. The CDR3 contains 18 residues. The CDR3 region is CASSNHLGTGSSTDTQYF. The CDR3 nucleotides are TGTGCCAGCAGCAACCATTTGGGGACAGGCTCTAGCACAGATACGCAGTATTTT.

In nucleotides, the CDR3 is TGCAGTGCTAGGGGGCGGAACGCGAACACCGGGGAGCTGTTTTTT. The encoded protein is CSARGRNANTGELFF. The chain recombines TRBV20-1 with TRBJ2-2, with D perhaps TRBD1 (5 bases). The CDR3 extends over 15 amino acids. V was trimmed by 3 bases and J by 0 bases, leaving 11 bases between them. Germline V gene lookup returns CDR1 DFQATT and CDR2 SNEGSKA (reference sequence).

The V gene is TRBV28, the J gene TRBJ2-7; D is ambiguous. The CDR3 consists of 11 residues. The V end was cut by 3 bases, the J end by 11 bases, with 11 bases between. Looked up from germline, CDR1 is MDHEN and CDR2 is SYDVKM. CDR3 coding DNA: TGTGCCAGCAGTTTCTCTTCTGTGGAGTACTTC. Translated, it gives CASSFSSVEYF.

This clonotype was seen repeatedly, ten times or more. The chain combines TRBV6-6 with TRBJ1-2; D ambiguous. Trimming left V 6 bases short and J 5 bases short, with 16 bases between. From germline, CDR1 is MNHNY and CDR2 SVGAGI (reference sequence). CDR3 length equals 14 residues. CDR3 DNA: TGTGCCAGCAGCCCCCCATCGGAAGGGTATGGCTACACCTTC. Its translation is CASSPPSEGYGYTF.

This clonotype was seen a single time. In DNA form, the CDR3 reads TGTGCCATCAGTGAGTCGTCTAGCGGGGGGGCTGGAGATACGCAGTATTTT. It codes for CAISESSSGGAGDTQYF. The chain links TRBV10-3 to TRBJ2-3; 12 positions match TRBD2. Germline CDR1 reads ENHRY; CDR2 reads SYGVKD. Germline trimming cut 0 bases from V and 5 bases from J; bases unmatched to any gene: 6. This CDR3 region has 17 residues.

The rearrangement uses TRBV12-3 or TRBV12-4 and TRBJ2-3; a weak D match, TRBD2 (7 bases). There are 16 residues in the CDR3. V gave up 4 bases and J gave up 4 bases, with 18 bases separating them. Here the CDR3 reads CASSSRGGGVADTQYF. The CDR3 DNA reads TGTGCCAGCAGTTCCCGCGGAGGGGGGGTGGCAGATACGCAGTATTTT.

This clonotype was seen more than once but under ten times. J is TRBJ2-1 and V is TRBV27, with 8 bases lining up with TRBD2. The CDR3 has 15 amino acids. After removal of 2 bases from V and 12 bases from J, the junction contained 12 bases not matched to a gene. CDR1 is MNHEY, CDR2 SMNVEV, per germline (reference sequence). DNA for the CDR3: TGTGCCAGCAGTTTAGGCGGGGGGATTACAATGAGGCAGTTCTTC. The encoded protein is CASSLGGGITMRQFF.

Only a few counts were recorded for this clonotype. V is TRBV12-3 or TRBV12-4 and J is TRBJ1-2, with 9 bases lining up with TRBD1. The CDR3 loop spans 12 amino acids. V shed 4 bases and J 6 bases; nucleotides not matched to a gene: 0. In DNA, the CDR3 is TGTGCCAGCAGTTGGACAGGGGATGGCTACACCTTC. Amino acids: CASSWTGDGYTF.

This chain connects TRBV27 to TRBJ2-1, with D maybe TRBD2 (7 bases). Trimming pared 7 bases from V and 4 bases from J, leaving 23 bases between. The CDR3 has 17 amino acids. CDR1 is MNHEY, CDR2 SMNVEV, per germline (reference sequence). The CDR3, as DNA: TGTGCCAGCACCCTCAGGGGAGCGGGGTCTATTTACAATGAGCAGTTCTTC. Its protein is CASTLRGAGSIYNEQFF.

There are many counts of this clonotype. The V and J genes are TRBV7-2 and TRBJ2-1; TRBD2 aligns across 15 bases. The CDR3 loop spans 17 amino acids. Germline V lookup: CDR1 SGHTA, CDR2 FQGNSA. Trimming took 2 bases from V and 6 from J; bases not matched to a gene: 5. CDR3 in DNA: TGTGCCAGCAGCTTAACCCCGGGACTAGCGGGAGGCAATGAGCAGTTCTTC. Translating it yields CASSLTPGLAGGNEQFF.

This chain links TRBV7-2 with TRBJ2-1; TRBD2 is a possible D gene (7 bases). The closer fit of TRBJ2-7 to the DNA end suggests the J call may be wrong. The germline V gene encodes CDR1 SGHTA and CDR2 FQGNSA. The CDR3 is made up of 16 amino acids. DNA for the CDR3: TGTGCCAGCAGCTTAGTGGGGGGGGCGTCCTACAATGAGCAGTACTTC. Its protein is CASSLVGGASYNEQYF.

CDR3 nucleotides: TGTGCCAGCAGCTCACAGGTCCGCACTACCAATCAGCCCCAGCATTTT. It yields the protein CASSSQVRTTNQPQHF. The rearrangement joins TRBV5-6 to TRBJ1-5, with D perhaps TRBD1 (5 bases). The CDR3 is 16 residues long. The V gene's germline CDR1 is SGHDT and CDR2 YYEEEE. Trimming removed 3 bases at V and 3 bases at J, with 16 bases between.

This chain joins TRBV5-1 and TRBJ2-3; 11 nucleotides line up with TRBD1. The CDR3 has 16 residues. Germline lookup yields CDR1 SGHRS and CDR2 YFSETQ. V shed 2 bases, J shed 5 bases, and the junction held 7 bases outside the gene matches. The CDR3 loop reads CASSFGGQGAEDTQYF. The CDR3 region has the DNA TGCGCCAGCAGCTTTGGAGGACAGGGGGCGGAAGATACGCAGTATTTT.

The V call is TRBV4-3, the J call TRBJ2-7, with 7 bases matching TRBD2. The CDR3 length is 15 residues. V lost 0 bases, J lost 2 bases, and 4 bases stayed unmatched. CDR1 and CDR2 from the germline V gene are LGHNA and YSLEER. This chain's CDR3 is CASSQDGRVAYEQYF. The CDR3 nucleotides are TGCGCCAGCAGCCAAGATGGGAGGGTGGCCTACGAGCAGTACTTC.